Listed here are 9 T cell receptor beta chains from one sample, sequenced in a study of immune evolution from preneoplasia to lung adenocarcinoma. Assay: immunoSEQ multiplex PCR; the TCRdb copy retains only in-frame clones and omits some. The data show about 2,600 clones, around four fifths seen once. Sequenced material: FFPE invasive lung adenocarcinoma tissue. The receptors were sampled from a person aged 70 to 85 with invasive lung adenocarcinoma.

V gene TRBV10-2 combines with J gene TRBJ2-5; D is perhaps TRBD1 or TRBD2 (6 bases each). Germline loops: CDR1 WSHSY, CDR2 SAAADI. The CDR3 covers 14 residues. Trimming removed 4 bases at V and 5 bases at J, with 14 bases between. The CDR3 DNA is TGCGCCAGCAGTGTGAGGGGGGCTCGGGAGACCCAGTACTTC. Translation gives CASSVRGARETQYF.

V is TRBV29-1 and J is TRBJ2-7; possibly TRBD1 for D (5 bases). This CDR3 is built from 11 residues. Germline values: CDR1 SQVTM, CDR2 ANQGSEA. The CDR3 DNA reads TGCAGTGTCACTATGGGGCTCGAGCAGTACTTC. Its translation is CSVTMGLEQYF.

The V and J genes are TRBV12-5 and TRBJ2-7; a weak D match, TRBD2 (6 bases). CDR1 and CDR2 from the germline V gene are LGHNT and FRNRAP. The V gene lost 5 bases and the J gene lost 3 bases, with 14 bases spanning the gap. There are 14 residues in the CDR3. The CDR3 loop reads CASGRSGTGYEQYF. CDR3 nucleotide sequence: TGTGCTAGTGGTCGTAGCGGAACAGGCTACGAGCAGTACTTC. The entire variable domain, with the rest obtained from reference TRBV12-5 and TRBJ2-7, is as follows: DARVTQTPRHKVTEMGQEVTMRCQPILGHNTVFWYRQTMMQGLELLAYFRNRAPLDDSGMPKDRFSAEMPDATLATLKIQPSEPRDSAVYFCASGRSGTGYEQYFGPGTRLTVT.

This chain links TRBV4-3 with TRBJ2-2; the D gene is possibly TRBD2 (6 bases). V dropped 0 bases and J dropped 8 bases, with 16 bases sitting between them. CDR3 length: 16 amino acids. The germline CDR1 and CDR2 sequences are LGHNA and YSLEER. The CDR3 DNA reads as TGCGCCAGCAGCCAAGATGACGGCGGGACTCCGGGGGAGCTGTTTTTT. Encoded protein: CASSQDDGGTPGELFF.

This CDR3 reads CASSLAARGYEQYF. The CDR3 region has the DNA TGTGCCAGCAGCTTAGCGGCTAGAGGCTACGAGCAGTACTTC. This chain connects TRBV7-8 to TRBJ2-7; no definite D call. Germline CDR1 reads SGHVS; CDR2 reads FQNEAQ. The ends were cut back, 0 bases at V and 3 bases at J, with 9 bases in the middle. The length of the CDR3 is 14 residues.

The rearrangement uses TRBV9 and TRBJ1-1, with D possibly matching TRBD1 (6 bases). Germline CDR1 SGDLS, CDR2 YYNGEE. Trimming left V 4 bases short and J 4 bases short, with 14 bases between. The length of the CDR3 is 14 residues. CDR3 residues: CASSSGTIGTEAFF. CDR3 DNA sequence: TGTGCCAGCAGCTCCGGGACAATTGGCACTGAAGCTTTCTTT.

The rearrangement uses TRBV14 and TRBJ2-7, with D uncertain. The CDR3 totals 13 residues. Trimming cost V 0 bases and J 5 bases, with 8 bases left between them. Germline V gene lookup returns CDR1 SGHDN and CDR2 FVKESK. CDR3 protein: CASSQEKVDEQYF. The CDR3 DNA reads TGTGCCAGCAGCCAAGAAAAAGTCGACGAGCAGTACTTC.

V gene TRBV19 combines with J gene TRBJ1-1, with D possibly matching TRBD1 (6 bases). The V end was cut by 5 bases, the J end by 1 base, with 8 bases between. CDR3 length equals 13 residues. The germline V gene encodes CDR1 LNHDA and CDR2 SQIVND (reference sequence). The CDR3 DNA sequence: TGTGCCAGTAGTGACAGGCCGAACACTGAAGCTTTCTTT. Protein product: CASSDRPNTEAFF.

This clone is deemed large. The chain combines TRBV2 with TRBJ2-5, with D possibly matching TRBD1 (5 bases). Trimming shortened V by 3 bases and J by 6 bases, and 11 bases separated the two germline ends. The CDR3 is made up of 13 amino acids. Germline V gene sequence: CDR1 SNHLY, CDR2 FYNNEI. The CDR3 DNA reads as TGTGCCAGCAGTGAGGCCCCAGGGAAGACCCAGTACTTC. Amino acid sequence: CASSEAPGKTQYF.